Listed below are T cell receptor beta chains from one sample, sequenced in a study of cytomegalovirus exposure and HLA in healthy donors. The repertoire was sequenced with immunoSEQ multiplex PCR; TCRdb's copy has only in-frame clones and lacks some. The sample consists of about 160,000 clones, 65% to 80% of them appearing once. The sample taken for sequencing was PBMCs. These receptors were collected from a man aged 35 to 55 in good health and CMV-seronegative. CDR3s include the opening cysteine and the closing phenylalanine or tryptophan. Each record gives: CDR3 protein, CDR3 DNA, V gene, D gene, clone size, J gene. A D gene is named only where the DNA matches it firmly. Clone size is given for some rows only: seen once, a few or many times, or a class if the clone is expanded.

CDR3: CASSLGHENSPLHF; DNA: TGTGCCAGCAGCTTGGGACATGAAAATTCACCCCTCCACTTT; V: TRBV5-5; D: .; size: .; J: TRBJ1-6
CDR3: CASSRLRVDQAFF; DNA: TGCGCCAGCAGCAGACTGCGGGTAGATCAAGCTTTCTTT; V: TRBV4-1; D: .; size: few; J: TRBJ1-1
CDR3: CASSLGGTGAYEQYF; DNA: TGTGCCAGCAGCTTAGGGGGGACAGGGGCCTACGAGCAGTACTTC; V: TRBV7-9; D: TRBD1; size: .; J: TRBJ2-7
CDR3: CASSDRDSLVDEKLFF; DNA: TGTGCTAGCAGCGATCGGGACAGCCTAGTAGATGAAAAACTGTTTTTT; V: TRBV7-7; D: TRBD1; size: .; J: TRBJ1-4
CDR3: CASSERGMVDRDSGYTF; DNA: TGTGCCAGCAGCGAAAGGGGGATGGTGGACAGGGATAGTGGCTACACCTTC; V: TRBV4-2; D: TRBD1; size: once; J: TRBJ1-2
CDR3: CASSPPTGLSEAFF; DNA: TGTGCCAGCAGCCCACCGACAGGGTTGTCGGAAGCTTTCTTT; V: TRBV6-5; D: TRBD1; size: .; J: TRBJ1-1
CDR3: CSVTGSGYTF; DNA: TGCAGCGTAACCGGGAGCGGCTACACCTTC; V: TRBV29-1; D: .; size: .; J: TRBJ1-2
CDR3: CASSTMGPAGNTIYF; DNA: TGTGCCAGCAGCACCATGGGCCCGGCTGGAAACACCATATATTTT; V: TRBV6-1; D: .; size: .; J: TRBJ1-3
CDR3: CASSLAGQGNYGYTF; DNA: TGTGCCAGCAGCCTTGCGGGACAGGGAAACTATGGCTACACCTTC; V: TRBV5-5; D: TRBD1; size: once; J: TRBJ1-2
CDR3: CASSQSTGVDTGELFF; DNA: TGCGCCAGCAGCCAATCGACAGGGGTTGACACCGGGGAGCTGTTTTTT; V: TRBV4-1; D: TRBD1; size: .; J: TRBJ2-2
CDR3: CASNRWGGIVETQYF; DNA: TGTGCCAGCAACCGGTGGGGGGGGATTGTGGAGACCCAGTACTTC; V: TRBV7-2; D: TRBD2; size: .; J: TRBJ2-5
CDR3: CASSIQGSYGYTF; DNA: TGTGCCAGCAGCATACAGGGTTCCTATGGCTACACCTTC; V: TRBV6-5; D: .; size: .; J: TRBJ1-2
CDR3: CASSLLPGLLTYEQYF; DNA: TGTGCCAGCAGTCTACTCCCGGGACTACTTACCTACGAGCAGTACTTC; V: TRBV27; D: TRBD2; size: .; J: TRBJ2-7
CDR3: CASSLLRTSGETYEQYF; DNA: TGCGCCAGCAGCTTGTTAAGGACTAGCGGGGAGACCTACGAGCAGTACTTC; V: TRBV5-1; D: TRBD2; size: .; J: TRBJ2-7
CDR3: CASARGDQETQYF; DNA: TGCGCCAGCGCCCGCGGGGACCAAGAGACCCAGTACTTC; V: TRBV5-1; D: .; size: .; J: TRBJ2-5
CDR3: CSAKSDGYSYEQYF; DNA: TGCAGCGCCAAATCCGACGGGTACTCCTACGAGCAGTACTTC; V: TRBV29-1; D: .; size: .; J: TRBJ2-7
CDR3: CASSQERQQWGPANTGELFF; DNA: TGCGCCAGCAGCCAAGAACGCCAGCAGTGGGGCCCCGCGAACACCGGGGAGCTGTTTTTT; V: TRBV4-1; D: .; size: .; J: TRBJ2-2
CDR3: CASSYGTSGPTQYF; DNA: TGTGCCAGCAGCTACGGCACCTCGGGTCCGACCCAGTACTTC; V: TRBV7-9; D: .; size: .; J: TRBJ2-5
CDR3: CASSGRDRGTEAFF; DNA: TGCGCCAGCAGTGGTCGGGACAGGGGCACTGAAGCTTTCTTT; V: TRBV10-1; D: TRBD1; size: .; J: TRBJ1-1
CDR3: CASSPSPGGDTGELFF; DNA: TGTGCCAGCAGCCCCTCTCCGGGAGGGGACACCGGGGAGCTGTTTTTT; V: TRBV5-4; D: TRBD2; size: once; J: TRBJ2-2
CDR3: CASSWAGGAAEAFF; DNA: TGTGCCAGCAGTTGGGCAGGGGGCGCCGCTGAAGCTTTCTTT; V: TRBV27; D: TRBD1; size: .; J: TRBJ1-1
CDR3: CASSPTSLGTLHF; DNA: TGTGCCAGCAGTCCAACCTCCCTCGGGACCCTCCACTTT; V: TRBV6-5; D: .; size: .; J: TRBJ1-6
CDR3: CASSEFWGGNNNEQFF; DNA: TGTGCCAGCAGTGAATTTTGGGGGGGGAACAACAATGAGCAGTTCTTC; V: TRBV25-1; D: TRBD2; size: .; J: TRBJ2-1
CDR3: CASSFTGIEQYF; DNA: TGTGCCAGCAGCTTCACAGGGATTGAGCAGTACTTC; V: TRBV7-9; D: .; size: .; J: TRBJ2-7
CDR3: CASSESGGLFLQNEKLFF; DNA: TGCGCCAGCAGTGAGTCTGGCGGCCTCTTTCTTCAGAATGAAAAACTGTTTTTT; V: TRBV10-2; D: .; size: .; J: TRBJ1-4
CDR3: CASSLIKDSQETQYF; DNA: TGTGCCAGCAGCCTAATAAAGGACAGCCAAGAGACCCAGTACTTC; V: TRBV2; D: .; size: few; J: TRBJ2-5
CDR3: CASSQGLGELFF; DNA: TGTGCCAGCAGCCAGGGTCTCGGGGAGCTGTTTTTT; V: TRBV27; D: .; size: .; J: TRBJ2-2
CDR3: CASSQGTGPYEQYF; DNA: TGCGCCAGCAGCCAAGGGACAGGGCCGTACGAGCAGTACTTC; V: TRBV4-1; D: TRBD1; size: .; J: TRBJ2-7
CDR3: CASSPVGRGLSTDTQYF; DNA: TGTGCCAGCAGCCCGGTCGGGCGGGGGCTCAGCACAGATACGCAGTATTTT; V: TRBV5-6; D: .; size: .; J: TRBJ2-3
CDR3: CAIKVDNKETQYF; DNA: TGTGCCATCAAAGTGGACAATAAAGAGACCCAGTACTTC; V: TRBV10-3; D: .; size: once; J: TRBJ2-5
CDR3: CASSSPGGDYEQYF; DNA: TGTGCCAGCAGTTCCCCCGGAGGGGACTACGAGCAGTACTTC; V: TRBV6-5; D: .; size: .; J: TRBJ2-7
CDR3: CASSLASGPDTQYF; DNA: TGTGCCAGCAGCTTAGCTAGCGGTCCAGATACGCAGTATTTT; V: TRBV7-2; D: .; size: .; J: TRBJ2-3
CDR3: CASSLGGHPGNEQFF; DNA: TGTGCCAGCAGCTTAGGGGGACACCCTGGCAATGAGCAGTTCTTC; V: TRBV11-2; D: .; size: .; J: TRBJ2-1
CDR3: CASTRDWSSGNTIYF; DNA: TGTGCCAGCACCAGAGACTGGAGCTCTGGAAACACCATATATTTT; V: TRBV2; D: .; size: .; J: TRBJ1-3
CDR3: CASSYRVEGTDTQYF; DNA: TGTGCCAGCAGCTATCGAGTTGAGGGCACAGATACGCAGTATTTT; V: TRBV11-2; D: .; size: few; J: TRBJ2-3
CDR3: CASSLQGVGNYGYTF; DNA: TGTGCCAGCAGTTTACAGGGTGTGGGGAACTATGGCTACACCTTC; V: TRBV28; D: .; size: .; J: TRBJ1-2
CDR3: CAWSGGTGILGCTF; DNA: TGTGCCTGGAGCGGGGGGACAGGCATTTTGGGGTGCACCTTC; V: TRBV30; D: TRBD1; size: .; J: TRBJ1-2
CDR3: CASSRGLVFEQFF; DNA: TGTGCCAGCAGCCGGGGACTAGTTTTTGAGCAGTTCTTC; V: TRBV14; D: TRBD2; size: .; J: TRBJ2-1
CDR3: CSVLAAYEQYF; DNA: TGCAGCGTTCTAGCGGCCTACGAGCAGTACTTC; V: TRBV29-1; D: TRBD2; size: few; J: TRBJ2-7
CDR3: CASSIAPRLAGEFF; DNA: TGTGCCAGTAGTATAGCCCCCCGACTAGCGGGGGAGTTCTTC; V: TRBV19; D: TRBD2; size: .; J: TRBJ2-1
CDR3: CASSLGEGGKAFF; DNA: TGTGCCAGCAGTTTAGGGGAGGGAGGGAAAGCTTTCTTT; V: TRBV27; D: .; size: .; J: TRBJ1-1